This TCR beta chain was captured by sequencing in a study of cytomegalovirus exposure and HLA in healthy donors. To note about this clone: Its antigen is unknown.

The PCR employed 60 Vbeta primers together with 13 Jbeta primers. Generated by immunoSEQ multiplex PCR, the TCRdb table keeps only in-frame clones and is missing some. The sample carries 250,000 to 350,000 clones, about nine tenths recorded once. The CDR3 totals 13 residues. Trimming stripped 1 base from V and 5 bases from J, with 6 bases between. Germline CDR1 reads SGHAT; CDR2 reads FQNNGV. Study-level findings and limits: By HLA locus, TCR association rates varied in a later analysis, with DRB1 showing the most and HLA-C the fewest.

The clonotype comes from a man in his forties in good health and CMV-seropositive. Material for sequencing was PBMCs. This chain joins TRBV11-2 and TRBJ1-5; a possible D gene is TRBD1 (5 bases). Here the CDR3 DNA reads TGTGCCAGCAGCTTAGCCAGGGATCAGCCCCAGCATTTT. Translated, it gives CASSLARDQPQHF.